This T cell receptor (beta chain) was obtained from a study of shared clonotypes between healthy human individuals. Background on the study: With ages of 18 to 49, the donors were two women and a few men. Study conclusions and caveats: Generation probability values for non-shared clonotypes were lower than those for clonotypes shared by all four donors.

Clones were read by immunoSEQ multiplex PCR, and TCRdb kept only the in-frame ones, dropping some. The sample lists fewer than 1 million clones; just over 95% were seen once. A remark on this clone: The antigen remains undetermined.

The naive CD8 population came from CD45RO-negative cells selected for CCR7, without terminally differentiated effector memory CD45RA+ cells. The clonotype originates from a man aged 25 to 40 in good health. The sample taken for sequencing was naive CD8+ T cells sorted from blood.

In DNA form, the CDR3 reads TGCGCCAGCAGCTTGGGAAGCGGGGGGTTATACGAGCAGTACTTC. It translates to CASSLGSGGLYEQYF. The chain couples TRBV5-1 to TRBJ2-7; 9 bases align to TRBD2. Germline CDR1 is SGHRS and CDR2 is YFSETQ. This CDR3 has 15 residues. The V and J ends lost 0 bases and 4 bases, in that order; junction bases with no gene match: 5.